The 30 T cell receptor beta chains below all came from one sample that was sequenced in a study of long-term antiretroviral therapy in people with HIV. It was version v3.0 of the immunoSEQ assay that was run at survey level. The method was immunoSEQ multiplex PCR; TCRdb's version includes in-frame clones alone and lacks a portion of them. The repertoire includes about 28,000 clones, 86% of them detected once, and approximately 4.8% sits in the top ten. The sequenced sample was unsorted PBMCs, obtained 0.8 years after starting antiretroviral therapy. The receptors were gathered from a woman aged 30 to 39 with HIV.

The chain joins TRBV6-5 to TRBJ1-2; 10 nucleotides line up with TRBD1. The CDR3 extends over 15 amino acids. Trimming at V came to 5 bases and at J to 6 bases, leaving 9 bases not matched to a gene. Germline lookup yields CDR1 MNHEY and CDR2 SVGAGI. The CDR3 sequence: CASSPGQGRRDGYTF. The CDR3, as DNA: TGTGCCAGCAGTCCGGGACAGGGGAGGAGGGATGGCTACACCTTC.

As DNA, the CDR3 is TGTGCCAGCAGCGTCCGGGAGAACACTGAAGCTTTCTTT. Translating gives CASSVRENTEAFF. The chain joins TRBV2 to TRBJ1-1; D remains unclear. The V gene's germline CDR1 is SNHLY and CDR2 FYNNEI. The CDR3 sequence is 13 residues long. V shed 6 bases and J shed 1 base, with 9 bases lying between them.

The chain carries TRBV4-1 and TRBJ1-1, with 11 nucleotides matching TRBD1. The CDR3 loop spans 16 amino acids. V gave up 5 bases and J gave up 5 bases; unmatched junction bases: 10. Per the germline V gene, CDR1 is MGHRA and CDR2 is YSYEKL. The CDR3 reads CASSGGQGAVRTEAFF. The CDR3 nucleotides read TGCGCCAGCAGCGGCGGACAGGGGGCGGTTAGGACTGAAGCTTTCTTT.

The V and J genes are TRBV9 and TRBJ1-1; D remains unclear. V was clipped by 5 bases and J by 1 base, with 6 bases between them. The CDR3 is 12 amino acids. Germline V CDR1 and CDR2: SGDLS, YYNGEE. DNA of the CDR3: TGTGCCAGCAGAGGGAAGAACACTGAAGCTTTCTTT. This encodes CASRGKNTEAFF.

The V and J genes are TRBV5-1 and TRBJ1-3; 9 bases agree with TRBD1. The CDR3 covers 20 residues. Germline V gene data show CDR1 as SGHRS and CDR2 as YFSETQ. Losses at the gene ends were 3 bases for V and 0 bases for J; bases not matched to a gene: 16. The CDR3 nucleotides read TGCGCCAGCAGCTCAGAGCCGGGACAGGGTCCGTCGAGCTCTGGAAACACCATATATTTT. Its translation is CASSSEPGQGPSSSGNTIYF.

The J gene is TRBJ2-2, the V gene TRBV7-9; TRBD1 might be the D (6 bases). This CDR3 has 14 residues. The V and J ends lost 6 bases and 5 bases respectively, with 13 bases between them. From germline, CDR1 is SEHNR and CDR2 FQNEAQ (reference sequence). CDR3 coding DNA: TGTGCCAGCAGAATAAACAGGGAAACCGGGGAGCTGTTTTTT. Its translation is CASRINRETGELFF. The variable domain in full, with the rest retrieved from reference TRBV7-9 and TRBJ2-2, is DTGVSQNPRHKITKRGQNVTFRCDPISEHNRLYWYRQTLGQGPEFLTYFQNEAQLEKSRLLSDRFSAERPKGSFSTLEIQRTEQGDSAMYLCASRINRETGELFFGEGSRLTVL.

DNA of the CDR3: TGCGCCAGCAGCTTGGGAAACTGGGGGGGTCCCGGAGAGACCCAGTACTTC. As protein: CASSLGNWGGPGETQYF. This chain uses TRBV5-1 with TRBJ2-5; 7 nucleotides match TRBD2. Unmatched junction bases numbered 12, after V lost 0 bases and J lost 4 bases. The CDR3 has 17 amino acids. The germline V gene encodes CDR1 SGHRS and CDR2 YFSETQ.

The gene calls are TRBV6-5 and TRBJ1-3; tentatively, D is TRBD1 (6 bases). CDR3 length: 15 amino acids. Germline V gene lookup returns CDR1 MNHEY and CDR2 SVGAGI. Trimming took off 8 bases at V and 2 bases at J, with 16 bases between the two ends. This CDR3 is CASSGSGAAGNTIYF. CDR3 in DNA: TGTGCCAGCTCCGGGTCGGGGGCTGCTGGAAACACCATATATTTT.

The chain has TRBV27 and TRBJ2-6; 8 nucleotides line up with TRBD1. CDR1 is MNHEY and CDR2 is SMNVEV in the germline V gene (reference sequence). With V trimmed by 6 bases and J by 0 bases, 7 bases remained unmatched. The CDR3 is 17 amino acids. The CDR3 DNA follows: TGTGCCAGCAGATCGACAGGGGATTTCTCTGGGGCCAACGTCCTGACTTTC. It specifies CASRSTGDFSGANVLTF.

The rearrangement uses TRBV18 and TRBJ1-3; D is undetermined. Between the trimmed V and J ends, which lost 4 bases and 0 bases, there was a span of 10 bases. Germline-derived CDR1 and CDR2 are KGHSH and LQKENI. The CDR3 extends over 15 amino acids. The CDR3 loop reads CASSLLDDSGNTIYF. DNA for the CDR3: TGTGCCAGCTCACTTCTCGACGACTCTGGAAACACCATATATTTT.

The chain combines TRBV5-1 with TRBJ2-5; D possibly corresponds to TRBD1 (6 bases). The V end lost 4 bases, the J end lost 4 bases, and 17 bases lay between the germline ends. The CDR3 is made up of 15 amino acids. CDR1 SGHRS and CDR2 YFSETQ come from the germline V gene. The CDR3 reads CASSQSTGSPETQYF. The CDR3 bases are TGCGCCAGCAGCCAGAGTACAGGGTCCCCAGAGACCCAGTACTTC.

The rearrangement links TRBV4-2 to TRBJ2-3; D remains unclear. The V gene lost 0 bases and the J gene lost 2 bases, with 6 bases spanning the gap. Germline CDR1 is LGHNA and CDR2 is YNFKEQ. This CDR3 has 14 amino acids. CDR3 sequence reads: CASSQETDTDTQYF. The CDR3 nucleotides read TGTGCCAGCAGCCAAGAGACGGACACAGATACGCAGTATTTT.

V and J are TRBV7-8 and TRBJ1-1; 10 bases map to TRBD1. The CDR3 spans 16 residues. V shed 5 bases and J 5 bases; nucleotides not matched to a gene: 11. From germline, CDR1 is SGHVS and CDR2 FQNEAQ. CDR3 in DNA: TGTGCCAGCAGCCCCGCTAGAGGGACAGGGGAAACTGAAGCTTTCTTT. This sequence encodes CASSPARGTGETEAFF.

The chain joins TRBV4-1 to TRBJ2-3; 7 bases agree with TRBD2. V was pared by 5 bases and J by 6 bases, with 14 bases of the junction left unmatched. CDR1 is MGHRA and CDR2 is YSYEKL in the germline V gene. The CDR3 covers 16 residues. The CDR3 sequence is CASSEVGGGDADTQYF. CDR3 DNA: TGCGCCAGCAGCGAAGTGGGCGGGGGAGATGCGGATACGCAGTATTTT.

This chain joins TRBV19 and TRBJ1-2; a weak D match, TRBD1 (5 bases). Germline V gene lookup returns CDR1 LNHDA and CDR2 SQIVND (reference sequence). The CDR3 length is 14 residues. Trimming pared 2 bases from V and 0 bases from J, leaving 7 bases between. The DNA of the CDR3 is TGTGCCAGTAGTATACGCAGGGCTAACTATGGCTACACCTTC. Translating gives CASSIRRANYGYTF.

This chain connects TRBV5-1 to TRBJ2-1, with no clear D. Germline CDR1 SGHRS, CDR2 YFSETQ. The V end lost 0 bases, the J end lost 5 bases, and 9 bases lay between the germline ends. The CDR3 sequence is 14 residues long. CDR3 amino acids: CASSLAPGNNEQFF. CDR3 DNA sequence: TGCGCCAGCAGCTTGGCCCCCGGTAACAATGAGCAGTTCTTC.

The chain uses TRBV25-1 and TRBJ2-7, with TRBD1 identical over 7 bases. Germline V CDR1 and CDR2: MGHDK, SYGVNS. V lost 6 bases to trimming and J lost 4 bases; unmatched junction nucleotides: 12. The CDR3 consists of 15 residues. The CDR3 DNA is TGTGCCAGCAGCGGGGTTAAGGGGGCTTTTTACGAGCAGTACTTC. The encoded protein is CASSGVKGAFYEQYF.

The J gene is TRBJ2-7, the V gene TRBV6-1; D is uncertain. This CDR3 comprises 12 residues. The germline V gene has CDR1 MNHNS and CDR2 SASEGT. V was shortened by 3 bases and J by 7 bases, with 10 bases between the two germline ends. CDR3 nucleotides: TGTGCCAGCAGTGATCCCGGGCGGGAGCAGTACGTC. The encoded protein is CASSDPGREQYV.

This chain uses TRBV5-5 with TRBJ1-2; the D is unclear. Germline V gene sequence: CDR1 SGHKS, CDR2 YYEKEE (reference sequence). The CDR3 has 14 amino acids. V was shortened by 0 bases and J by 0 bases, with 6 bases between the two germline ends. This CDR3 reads CASSLDGANYGYTF. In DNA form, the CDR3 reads TGTGCCAGCAGCTTGGACGGAGCTAACTATGGCTACACCTTC.

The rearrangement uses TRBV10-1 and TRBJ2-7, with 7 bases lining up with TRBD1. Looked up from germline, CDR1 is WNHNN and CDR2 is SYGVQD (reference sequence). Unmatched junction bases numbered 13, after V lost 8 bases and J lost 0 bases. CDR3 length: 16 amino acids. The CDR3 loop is CASRIPTGADSYEQYV. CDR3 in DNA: TGCGCCAGCCGTATACCCACAGGGGCCGACTCCTACGAGCAGTACGTC.

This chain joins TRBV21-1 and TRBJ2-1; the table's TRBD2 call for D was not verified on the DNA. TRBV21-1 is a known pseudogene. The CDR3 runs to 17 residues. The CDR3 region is CASSRRETSGGLNEQFF. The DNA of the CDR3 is TGTGCCAGCAGCAGACGAGAGACTAGCGGGGGGTTGAATGAGCAGTTCTTC.

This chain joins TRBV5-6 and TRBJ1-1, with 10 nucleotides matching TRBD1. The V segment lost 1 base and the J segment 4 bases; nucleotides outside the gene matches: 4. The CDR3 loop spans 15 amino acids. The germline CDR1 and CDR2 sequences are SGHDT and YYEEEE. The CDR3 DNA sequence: TGTGCCAGCAGCTTGTGGGACAGGGGTCGCACTGAAGCTTTCTTT. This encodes CASSLWDRGRTEAFF.

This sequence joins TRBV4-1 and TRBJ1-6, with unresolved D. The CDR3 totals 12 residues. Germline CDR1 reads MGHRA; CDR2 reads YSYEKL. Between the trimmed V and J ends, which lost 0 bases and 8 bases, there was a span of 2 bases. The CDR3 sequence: CASSQEHSPLHF. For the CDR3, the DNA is TGCGCCAGCAGCCAAGAGCATTCACCCCTCCACTTT.

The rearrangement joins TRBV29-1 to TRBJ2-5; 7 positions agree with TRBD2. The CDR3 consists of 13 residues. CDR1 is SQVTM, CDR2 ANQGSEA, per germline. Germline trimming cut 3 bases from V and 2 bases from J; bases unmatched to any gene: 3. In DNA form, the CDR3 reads TGCAGCGTTGAGCGGGGGAGTCAAGAGACCCAGTACTTC. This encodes CSVERGSQETQYF.

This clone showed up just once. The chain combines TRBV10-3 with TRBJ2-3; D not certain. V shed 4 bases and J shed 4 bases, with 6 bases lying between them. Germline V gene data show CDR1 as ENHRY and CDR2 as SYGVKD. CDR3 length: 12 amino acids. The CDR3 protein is CAISGPADTQYF. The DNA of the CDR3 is TGTGCCATCAGTGGACCAGCAGATACGCAGTATTTT.

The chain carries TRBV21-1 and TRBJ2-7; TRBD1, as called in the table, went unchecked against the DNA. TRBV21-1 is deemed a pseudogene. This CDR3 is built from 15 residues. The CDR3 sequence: CASSKPGQGGHEQYF. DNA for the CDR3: TGTGCCAGCAGCAAACCGGGACAGGGAGGCCACGAGCAGTACTTC.

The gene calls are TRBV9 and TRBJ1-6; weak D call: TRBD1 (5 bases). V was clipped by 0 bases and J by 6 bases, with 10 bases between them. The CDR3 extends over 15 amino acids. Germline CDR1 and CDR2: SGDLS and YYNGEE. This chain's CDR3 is CASSVDPRGNSPLHF. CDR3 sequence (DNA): TGTGCCAGCAGCGTAGATCCGAGGGGTAATTCACCCCTCCACTTT.

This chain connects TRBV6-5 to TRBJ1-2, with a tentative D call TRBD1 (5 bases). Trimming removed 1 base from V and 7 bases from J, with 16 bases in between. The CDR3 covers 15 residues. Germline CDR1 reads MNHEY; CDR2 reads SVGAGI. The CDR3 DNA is TGTGCCAGCAGTTACTTTTCAGGTTCAGGGTCTGGCTACACCTTC. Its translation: CASSYFSGSGSGYTF.

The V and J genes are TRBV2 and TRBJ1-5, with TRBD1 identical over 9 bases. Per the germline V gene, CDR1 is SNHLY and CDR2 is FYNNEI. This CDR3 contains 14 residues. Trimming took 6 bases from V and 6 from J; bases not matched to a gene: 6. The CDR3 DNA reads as TGTGCCAGCAGAATAACAGGGGGCGGTCAGCCCCAGCATTTT. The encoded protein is CASRITGGGQPQHF.

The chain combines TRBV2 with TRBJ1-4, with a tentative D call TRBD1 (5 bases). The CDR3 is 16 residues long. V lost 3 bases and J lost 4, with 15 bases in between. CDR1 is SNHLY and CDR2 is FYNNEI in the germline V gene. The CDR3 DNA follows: TGTGCCAGCAGTGAGTTCAACGGGGCGGGTAATGAAAAACTGTTTTTT. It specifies CASSEFNGAGNEKLFF.